Detailed here is one T cell receptor beta chain. No antigen is known for it. Between the trimmed V and J ends, which lost 3 bases and 5 bases, there was a span of 14 bases. The CDR3 runs 14 residues. Germline values: CDR1 SGHRS, CDR2 YFSETQ. The PCR made use of 60 Vbeta and 13 Jbeta primers. The method was immunoSEQ multiplex PCR; TCRdb's version includes in-frame clones alone and lacks a portion of them. The data contain about 170,000 clones, roughly 78% of them seen just once; the ten biggest clones take up over 10%. This record comes from a study of cytomegalovirus exposure and HLA in healthy donors. Study-wide points: Later on, an analysis tied around 17,000 TCR beta sequences to HLA alleles at 0.05 false discovery rate.

The clonotype comes from a woman aged 45-65 years in good health and CMV-seropositive. The V and J genes are TRBV5-1 and TRBJ1-1, with D possibly being TRBD1 (5 bases). Sequencing input: PBMCs. The CDR3 here is CASSWGGDETEAFF. CDR3 sequence (DNA): TGCGCCAGCAGCTGGGGGGGGGATGAAACTGAAGCTTTCTTT.